The rows below give T cell receptor beta chains drawn from one sample of a study of T-cell reconstitution after alpha-beta-depleted transplantation in children. Via MiXCR, TCRdb re-called the PCR reads, giving one row per CDR3 protein. The table has about 830,000 distinct CDR3 sequences, roughly 16% seen once; the top ten hold around 5%. The sequenced sample was PBMCs, mostly from graft donor cells, obtained 360 days after TCRalphabeta/CD19-depleted stem cell transplant. These TCRs come from a male patient younger than 18 who had a stem cell transplant for acute lymphoblastic leukemia, so the T cells may come from the graft donor. The CDR3 runs from the conserved cysteine through the conserved F or W. D genes are given only for firm matches. Part of the rows lack a size; the others show once, few, many or a class for expanded clones.

abundance | j_gene | d_gene | v_gene | CDR3nt | CDR3aa
few | TRBJ2-2 | NA | TRBV24-1 | TGTGCCACCGGGGGACAAACAGGGTATAGCACCGGGGAGCTGTTTTTT | CATGGQTGYSTGELFF
NA | TRBJ2-7 | NA | TRBV20-1 | TGCAGTGCTACCCCGGGGCAGTTCTACGAGCAGTACTTC | CSATPGQFYEQYF
NA | TRBJ2-3 | NA | TRBV5-1 | TGCGCCAGCAGCCTTAGGACTATGGGGGCTTCGATGACGCAGTATTTT | CASSLRTMGASMTQYF
NA | TRBJ2-2 | TRBD1 | TRBV7-6 | TGTGCCAGCAGCTTAACAGGGGGCGGTTTTGACACCGGGGAGCTGTTTTTT | CASSLTGGGFDTGELFF
NA | TRBJ2-7 | NA | TRBV23-1 | TGCGCCAGCCCCCCCGGCGGGTCATGGTCGATGAGGGACGAGCAGTACTTC | CASPPGGSWSMRDEQYF
few | TRBJ2-5 | NA | TRBV11-1 | TGTGCCAGCAGCTTAATCGGGTCTTTCAAGATTCAAGAGACCCAGTACTTC | CASSLIGSFKIQETQYF
NA | TRBJ2-1 | TRBD2 | TRBV6-2/TRBV6-3 | TGTGCCAGCAGGAGAAGGACTAGCGGGAGCTTTGGCCCCAATGAGCAGTTCTTC | CASRRRTSGSFGPNEQFF
NA | TRBJ1-5 | NA | TRBV25-1 | TGTGCCAGCAGTGAATCCGGGGGGCCCCAGCATTTT | CASSESGGPQHF
few | TRBJ2-5 | NA | TRBV11-2 | TGTGCCAGCAGCTTAGGATGGACCCCGGTGCAAGAGACCCAGTACTTC | CASSLGWTPVQETQYF
NA | TRBJ1-3 | NA | TRBV20-1 | TGCAGTGCTACTCCCCTGACCTCTGGAAACACCATATATTTT | CSATPLTSGNTIYF
NA | TRBJ2-1 | TRBD2 | TRBV7-9 | TGTGCCAGCAGGAGGCTAGCGGGAGAGAATGAGCAGTTCTTC | CASRRLAGENEQFF
few | TRBJ2-5 | NA | TRBV28 | TGTGCCAGCAGTTTCCCGGGGCAACGGAGCCTCCAAGAGACCCAGTACTTC | CASSFPGQRSLQETQYF
few | TRBJ2-1 | NA | TRBV5-1 | TGCGCCAGCAGCTCCGACACAGGGATCTACAATGAGCAGTTCTTC | CASSSDTGIYNEQFF
NA | TRBJ2-2 | NA | TRBV5-1 | TGCGCCAGCAGCTCTTCTACAACGAACACCGGGGAGCTGTTTTTT | CASSSSTTNTGELFF
many | TRBJ2-5 | TRBD1 | TRBV20-1 | TGCAGTGCCAGTCGGCGGTGGGGACAGGAGACCCAGTACTTC | CSASRRWGQETQYF
NA | TRBJ2-1 | NA | TRBV20-1 | TGCAGTGCTAGAGGACCTGGTGATGAGCAGTTCTTC | CSARGPGDEQFF
few | TRBJ1-2 | TRBD1 | TRBV5-5 | TGTGCCAGCAGCCAACCGGGACAGGCGCGCTATGGCTACACCTTC | CASSQPGQARYGYTF
NA | TRBJ2-5 | NA | TRBV4-1 | TGCGCCAGCAGCCAAGGAGCGGTACAAGAGACCCAGTACTTC | CASSQGAVQETQYF
few | TRBJ2-1 | TRBD2 | TRBV20-1 | TGCAGTGCTAGAGTGACTAGCGGGCAGAGCTCCTACAATGAGCAGTTCTTC | CSARVTSGQSSYNEQFF
NA | TRBJ2-5 | NA | TRBV11-3 | TGTGCCAGCAGCTTTCCCCGGGGGCCCCGGATCTCTTGGTGGATCAAAGAGACCCAGTACTTC | CASSFPRGPRISWWIKETQYF
NA | TRBJ1-1 | TRBD1 | TRBV4-1 | TGCGCCAGCAGCCTATATGGGAGGCCGACAGGGTCGAACACTGAAGCTTTCTTT | CASSLYGRPTGSNTEAFF
few | TRBJ2-1 | TRBD2 | TRBV19 | TGTGCCAGTAGTACTTATAGACTAGCGGGAGACGAAGAGCAGTTCTTC | CASSTYRLAGDEEQFF
once | TRBJ2-3 | TRBD2 | TRBV5-1 | TGCGCCAGCTCCCAGTCTGCTAGCGGATACTCAGATACGCAGTATTTT | CASSQSASGYSDTQYF
NA | TRBJ2-3 | TRBD2 | TRBV9 | TGTGCCAGCAGCGTAGGGGTAGCGGGAACCACAGATACGCAGTATTTT | CASSVGVAGTTDTQYF
many | TRBJ2-5 | TRBD1 | TRBV12-3/TRBV12-4 | TGTGCCAGCAGTATCGGGACAGGGCGAGAGACCCAGTACTTC | CASSIGTGRETQYF
few | TRBJ1-6 | NA | TRBV4-2 | TGTGCCAGCAGCCCAACTGGTGGACCCCTCCACTTT | CASSPTGGPLHF
many | TRBJ1-2 | NA | TRBV4-2 | TGTGCCAGCAGCGGCCGGGGGGGTGATGGCTACACCTTC | CASSGRGGDGYTF
few | TRBJ2-3 | NA | TRBV29-1 | TGCAGCGTTGCCCAGGGGTCTAGCACAGATACGCAGTATTTT | CSVAQGSSTDTQYF
NA | TRBJ2-1 | TRBD2 | TRBV6-1 | TGTGCCAGCAGTGCTGGAAGAGCGGGAGGACGGGACAATGAGCAGTTCTTC | CASSAGRAGGRDNEQFF
few | TRBJ1-1 | TRBD1 | TRBV10-3 | TGTGCCATCAGTGAGTCGACAGGGATGAACACTGAAGCTTTCTTT | CAISESTGMNTEAFF
NA | TRBJ2-3 | TRBD1 | TRBV7-8 | TGTGCCAGCAGCTTATGGGACAGAGCTAGCACAGATACGCAGTATTTT | CASSLWDRASTDTQYF
few | TRBJ2-7 | NA | TRBV4-1 | TGCGCCAGCAGCCAGCAGCGGGCAATCTCCTACGAGCAGTACTTC | CASSQQRAISYEQYF
NA | TRBJ1-5 | NA | TRBV12-3/TRBV12-4 | TGTGCCAGCAGGCTCAAAAGGGTGTCCAATCAGCCCCAGCATTTT | CASRLKRVSNQPQHF
NA | TRBJ2-7 | TRBD1 | TRBV7-9 | TGTGCCAGCAGCCAAGACGTTCGACAGGGGCTAACCTACGAGCAGTACTTC | CASSQDVRQGLTYEQYF
NA | TRBJ2-7 | NA | TRBV7-9 | TGTGCCAGCAGCATGTCGGACTTCTTTCCCACCTACGAGCAGTACTTC | CASSMSDFFPTYEQYF
few | TRBJ2-1 | NA | TRBV5-1 | TGCGCCAGCAGCGGCGGGACCTTCGGGGCCTACAATGAGCAGTTCTTC | CASSGGTFGAYNEQFF
once | TRBJ2-2 | TRBD2 | TRBV7-2 | TGTGCCAGCAGCTTAAGAGGCGGGAGACCTTACACCGGGGAGCTGTTTTTT | CASSLRGGRPYTGELFF
few | TRBJ2-7 | NA | TRBV19 | TGTGCCAGTAGTATAAGTGCAGCCAATTACGAGCAGTACTTC | CASSISAANYEQYF
few | TRBJ1-3 | NA | TRBV21-1 | TGTGCCAGCAGCAAAGCTTGGGTCTCTGGAAACACCATATATTTT | CASSKAWVSGNTIYF
many | TRBJ2-1 | TRBD2 | TRBV12-3/TRBV12-4 | TGTGCCAGCAGTTTCGTCCCGACTAGCGGAAGGGATGAGCAGTTCTTC | CASSFVPTSGRDEQFF
NA | TRBJ1-3 | NA | TRBV7-9 | TGTGCCATCCTTCCCAGGAACTCTGGAAACACCATATATTTT | CAILPRNSGNTIYF
many | TRBJ2-2 | TRBD2 | TRBV18 | TGTGCCAGCTCAGGACTAGCGGCTAACACCGGGGAGCTGTTTTTT | CASSGLAANTGELFF
NA | TRBJ2-1 | TRBD2 | TRBV4-1 | TGCGCCAGCAGCCAAGATTGGGGAACGGGAGGCATGGATGAGCAGTTCTTC | CASSQDWGTGGMDEQFF
many | TRBJ1-6 | NA | TRBV6-5 | TGTGCCAGCAGTTACTCGAAAATGGGGAATTCACCCCTCCACTTT | CASSYSKMGNSPLHF
few | TRBJ2-3 | NA | TRBV9 | TGTGCCAGCAGCGTAGTGCCCACGGGAACCACAGATACGCAGTATTTT | CASSVVPTGTTDTQYF
few | TRBJ1-2 | NA | TRBV12-3/TRBV12-4 | TGTGCCAGCACCAAGGGGGGATACTATGGCTACACCTTC | CASTKGGYYGYTF
many | TRBJ2-5 | NA | TRBV10-3 | TGTGCCATCAGTGAAAAGTTGGCTTCACAAAAAGCCTACTTC | CAISEKLASQKAYF
many | TRBJ2-7 | TRBD2 | TRBV12-3/TRBV12-4 | TGTGCCAGCAGGGCTAGCGGGATCCTTTCTGGAGAGCAGTACTTC | CASRASGILSGEQYF
NA | TRBJ2-7 | NA | TRBV27 | TGTGCCAGCACCACGGTCGGCAGCTCCTACGAGCAGTACTTC | CASTTVGSSYEQYF
few | TRBJ2-2 | TRBD1 | TRBV20-1 | TGCAGTGCTCCGCGGGACAGGGGGACCGGGGAGCTGTTTTTT | CSAPRDRGTGELFF
few | TRBJ2-6 | NA | TRBV30 | TGTGCCTGGAGTGTACCGGGGACTGGGGCCAACGTCCTGACTTTC | CAWSVPGTGANVLTF
once | TRBJ2-2 | TRBD2 | TRBV7-3 | TGTGCCAGCAGCTCGGGGACTAGCGGGAGGGCCCTTGGCACCGGGGAGCTGTTTTTT | CASSSGTSGRALGTGELFF
NA | TRBJ1-5 | TRBD1 | TRBV5-1 | TGCGCCAGCAGCCCCAGGGGGCTATACAATCAGCCCCAGCATTTT | CASSPRGLYNQPQHF
few | TRBJ1-2 | TRBD1 | TRBV6-1 | TGTGCCAGCAGTCAATCCAACAGGGGAACTAACTATGGCTACACCTTC | CASSQSNRGTNYGYTF